These T cell receptor beta chains were read from a single sample in a study of blood T cells in healthy people across ages. Each CDR3 protein is one row after TCRdb ran MiXCR on the 5' RACE reads. There are more than 800,000 distinct CDR3 sequences in the sample; 29% occur only once, and 15% to 20% lies in the top ten. The material sequenced was blood. The source is a woman of 80 years or more in good health. Both conserved end residues are part of each CDR3. The D gene is left open where the match is weak. Size values are once, few and many counts, or a class for expanded clones, and some rows have none.

>NA|few|TRBV18|TRBJ1-1
TGTGCCAGCTCACCACAGGAGGAAGCTGAAGCTTTCTTT
CASSPQEEAEAFF
>NA|many|TRBV6-5|TRBJ2-5
TGTGCCACGAAGCTTGGGGGTCAGGGGGGAGAGACCCAGTACTTC
CATKLGGQGGETQYF
>TRBD2|many|TRBV7-2|TRBJ2-1
TGTGCCAGCAGCTCGGGACTAGCGGGGGGCCGGCAGTTCTTC
CASSSGLAGGRQFF
>NA|few|TRBV24-1|TRBJ2-5
TGTGCCACCAGTGAAGGCGGCGCCGGGCTAGTCCAAGAGACCCAGTACTTC
CATSEGGAGLVQETQYF
>NA|many|TRBV10-3|TRBJ2-5
TGTGCCATCAGTACAGGGAAAGAGACCCAGTACTTC
CAISTGKETQYF
>TRBD1|few|TRBV11-2|TRBJ2-1
TGTGCCAGCAGCTTAGTGACCGGGACAGGGGGAATGTCCTACAATGAGCAGTTCTTC
CASSLVTGTGGMSYNEQFF
>NA|many|TRBV20-1|TRBJ1-5
TGCAGTGCTCCCAACCCGGGGGGTACTCAGCCCCAGCATTTT
CSAPNPGGTQPQHF
>NA|many|TRBV20-1|TRBJ2-3
TGTAGATTAGCGGAGAACACAGATACGCAGTATTTT
CRLAENTDTQYF
>NA|many|TRBV6-2/TRBV6-3|TRBJ1-2
TGTGCCAGCAGTTATCTCGGCAGGAACTATGGCTACACCTTC
CASSYLGRNYGYTF
>TRBD2|few|TRBV7-2|TRBJ2-1
TGTGCCAGCAGCTTCCAGACTAGCGGACCGAACAATGAGCAGTTCTTC
CASSFQTSGPNNEQFF
>NA|NA|TRBV5-1|TRBJ2-1
TGCGCCAGCAGCTTGGGGGCAGGGGTACGAGGTAAGAATGAGCAGTTCTTC
CASSLGAGVRGKNEQFF
>NA|few|TRBV12-3/TRBV12-4|TRBJ2-7
TGTGCCAGCAGTTCCCAGGAGAACTACGAGCAGTACTTC
CASSSQENYEQYF
>TRBD2|few|TRBV3-1|TRBJ2-7
TGTGCCAGCAGCCGAAGACCCGGGACTAGTACCTACAATGAGCAGTACTTC
CASSRRPGTSTYNEQYF
>NA|many|TRBV5-1|TRBJ2-7
TGCGCCAGCAGCACTACCTCCTACGAGCAGTACTTC
CASSTTSYEQYF
>TRBD2|NA|TRBV6-5|TRBJ2-2
TGTGCCAGCAGTTACCCCCGGGAGGGGGGCACCGGGGAGCTGTTTTTT
CASSYPREGGTGELFF
>TRBD1|NA|TRBV11-2|TRBJ2-3
TGTGCCAGCAGCCTGGGACAGTACACAGATACGCAGTATTTT
CASSLGQYTDTQYF
>NA|many|TRBV4-3|TRBJ2-6
TGCGCCAGCAGCCAAGATAGGGGCTCTGGGGCCAACGTCCTGACTTTC
CASSQDRGSGANVLTF
>TRBD2|once|TRBV4-1|TRBJ2-5
TGCGCCAGCAGCCCCACGGGGGGGGGACCAGAGACCCAGTACTTC
CASSPTGGGPETQYF
>TRBD2|few|TRBV20-1|TRBJ2-2
TGCAGTGCTTTCGCCACGGGGGGGGCTTTTACCGGGGAGCTGTTTTTT
CSAFATGGAFTGELFF
>TRBD2|NA|TRBV20-1|TRBJ2-3
TGCAGTGGAGGTCTAGCGGGAGTCGCGAATACAGATACGCAGTATTTT
CSGGLAGVANTDTQYF
>NA|NA|TRBV7-2|TRBJ2-5
TGTGCCAGCAGACCTACTTGGGTTGGGACCCAGTACTTC
CASRPTWVGTQYF
>NA|many|TRBV3-1|TRBJ2-3
TGTGCCAGCAGCCAAGATACAGGACTCAGAGATACGCAGTATTTT
CASSQDTGLRDTQYF
>NA|NA|TRBV12-3/TRBV12-4|TRBJ1-5
TGTGCCAGCAGTTCCCCTCCGGGTCAGCCCCAGCATTTT
CASSSPPGQPQHF
>NA|NA|TRBV6-5|TRBJ1-1
TGTGCCAGCAGTTATGAGAGGTCGGGTCGGAACACTGAAGCTTTCTTT
CASSYERSGRNTEAFF
>NA|many|TRBV30|TRBJ2-3
TGTGCCTGGAGTCGTGACGGGGGCCCCACAGATACGCAGTATTTT
CAWSRDGGPTDTQYF
>NA|once|TRBV20-1|TRBJ1-3
TGCAGTGCGTCCCGGGGTGGAAACACCATATATTTT
CSASRGGNTIYF
>TRBD2|many|TRBV7-6|TRBJ2-1
TGTGCCAGCAGCTTCGGGCGGGGGGGCCTCTCCTACAATGAGCAGTTCTTC
CASSFGRGGLSYNEQFF
>TRBD1|NA|TRBV6-2/TRBV6-3|TRBJ2-1
TGTACCAGCAGCCTCGCGCCGGGACAGGGACCGTTCTTC
CTSSLAPGQGPFF
>NA|many|TRBV18|TRBJ2-7
TGTGCCAGCTCACCATCAAACCGGGAGTACTACGAGCAGTACTTC
CASSPSNREYYEQYF
>NA|many|TRBV15|TRBJ2-4
TGTGCCACCAGCAGAGATGGCTTAAACATTCAGTACTTC
CATSRDGLNIQYF
>TRBD1|few|TRBV27|TRBJ1-6
TGTGCCAGCAGTAGAACAGGGGCGGGGTATAATTCACCCCTCCACTTT
CASSRTGAGYNSPLHF
>NA|many|TRBV7-8|TRBJ1-2
TGTGCCAGCAGCTCTAGTGGGGGGGCTGGTGGCTACACCTTC
CASSSSGGAGGYTF
>TRBD1|NA|TRBV27|TRBJ2-7
TGTGCCAGCAGTTTATCCCGGACAGGGGGCCGCAGCGAGCAGTACTTC
CASSLSRTGGRSEQYF
>TRBD1|once|TRBV19|TRBJ1-5
TGTGCCAGTAACGGGAGGACAGGGTTCGGCAATCAGCCCCAGCATTTT
CASNGRTGFGNQPQHF
>NA|NA|TRBV29-1|TRBJ2-1
TGCAGCGGGTCCGGGACCTACTACAATGAGCAGTTCTTC
CSGSGTYYNEQFF
>NA|NA|TRBV5-1|TRBJ1-1
TGCGCCAGCAGCTTGCCGCTCGAGAGCGCTGAAGCTTTCTTT
CASSLPLESAEAFF
>TRBD2|many|TRBV5-1|TRBJ2-3
TGCGCCAGCAGCTTGGGAGCTAGCGGGGGCACAGATACGCAGTATTTT
CASSLGASGGTDTQYF
>TRBD2|many|TRBV2|TRBJ2-7
TGTGCCAGGGGCCTTGGCGGGGGGAAAGGCGAGCAGTACTTC
CARGLGGGKGEQYF
>NA|few|TRBV15|TRBJ1-2
TGTGCCACCAGCAGAGATATCTTGGTTAACTATGGCTACACCTTC
CATSRDILVNYGYTF
>NA|NA|TRBV5-1|TRBJ2-1
TGCGCCAGCAGTTCAGGGATAGCGATGGGAGAGCAGTTCTTC
CASSSGIAMGEQFF
>NA|NA|TRBV20-1|TRBJ2-3
TGCAGTGCTAGAGAGTTCGGGGACCGCACAGATACGCAGTATTTT
CSAREFGDRTDTQYF
>NA|many|TRBV7-9|TRBJ2-7
TGTGCCAGCAGCCCCCGGCGCGTCTACGAGCAGTACTTC
CASSPRRVYEQYF
>NA|NA|TRBV4-3|TRBJ1-3
TGCGCCAGCAGCCAAGATCGTGGAGCCTTAGGAGGAAACACCATATATTTT
CASSQDRGALGGNTIYF
>TRBD1|many|TRBV6-5|TRBJ1-5
TGTGCCAGCAGCTCCAGGGACAGGGGAAATTCGGGCAATCAGCCCCAGCATTTT
CASSSRDRGNSGNQPQHF
>TRBD2|once|TRBV6-5|TRBJ2-5
TGTGCCAGCAGTTACTTCGGGAGGCAAGAGACCCAGTACTTC
CASSYFGRQETQYF
>NA|many|TRBV20-1|TRBJ1-5
TGCAGTGCTAAGAGGGAAAGTACGCTTAATCAGCCCCAGCATTTT
CSAKRESTLNQPQHF
>NA|many|TRBV20-1|TRBJ2-5
TGCAGTGCTGGAGGGGGTTGGGGGGCGGAGACCCAGTACTTC
CSAGGGWGAETQYF
>TRBD2|NA|TRBV20-1|TRBJ2-5
TGCAGTGCTCCTAACCAGAGACTAGCCGTGCCCGAGTACTTC
CSAPNQRLAVPEYF
>TRBD1|many|TRBV20-1|TRBJ1-2
TGCAGTGCTATTATTTCTCGGACAGGCAACTATGGCTACACCTTC
CSAIISRTGNYGYTF